This entry lists 10 T cell receptor beta chains sequenced from one sample in a study of blood T cell repertoires in COVID-19. Profiling relied on immunoSEQ multiplex PCR, and the TCRdb table lists in-frame clones only, not all of them. This sample has approximately 300,000 clones, with around four fifths found just once. Sample: peripheral blood. The receptor set was obtained from a woman in her forties or fifties with active or convalescent COVID-19.

The chain employs TRBV5-3 and TRBJ1-2; D is uncertain. TRBV5-3 is treated as an ORF (open reading frame) with a function not yet certain. V dropped 1 base and J dropped 2 bases, with 6 bases sitting between them. This CDR3 spans 13 amino acids. The CDR3 coding sequence is TGTGCCAGAAGCTTGATACAAAACTATGGCTACACCTTC. This translates into CARSLIQNYGYTF.

This chain connects TRBV12-5 to TRBJ2-2; 13 nucleotides match TRBD2. After removal of 0 bases from V and 0 bases from J, the junction contained 7 bases not matched to a gene. This CDR3 contains 20 residues. Germline lookup yields CDR1 LGHNT and CDR2 FRNRAP. CDR3 residues: CASGLVYRLAGGTNTGELFF. CDR3 bases: TGTGCTAGTGGTTTGGTATACCGACTAGCGGGAGGTACGAACACCGGGGAGCTGTTTTTT.

J is TRBJ2-5 and V is TRBV5-4; 11 bases match TRBD1. In germline, CDR1 is SGHNT, CDR2 YYREEE (reference sequence). This CDR3 contains 14 residues. V gave up 4 bases and J gave up 5 bases; unmatched junction bases: 4. The CDR3 spells CASSVGTGGETQYF. CDR3 DNA sequence: TGTGCCAGCAGCGTGGGGACAGGGGGGGAGACCCAGTACTTC.

This clone was seen a handful of times. V is TRBV28 and J is TRBJ1-1, with 8 nucleotides matching TRBD1. This CDR3 has 14 residues. Trimming removed 3 bases from V and 4 bases from J; junction bases left unmatched: 4. Germline CDR1 MDHEN, CDR2 SYDVKM. The CDR3 spells CASSFSGGGTEAFF. The DNA for the CDR3 is TGTGCCAGCAGTTTCTCAGGGGGCGGCACTGAAGCTTTCTTT.

The rearrangement links TRBV7-2 to TRBJ2-7; unclear D gene. Trimming took 5 bases from V and 2 from J, leaving 13 bases between them. The CDR3 covers 14 residues. Per germline, CDR1 SGHTA and CDR2 FQGNSA. The CDR3 sequence is CASSGNRDAYEQYF. In nucleotides, the CDR3 is TGTGCCAGCAGCGGTAACAGAGATGCCTACGAGCAGTACTTC.

The chain uses TRBV24-1 and TRBJ2-5; TRBD2 aligns across 7 bases. CDR3 length equals 17 residues. V gave up 2 bases and J gave up 2 bases; unmatched junction bases: 10. Germline CDR1 reads KGHDR; CDR2 reads SFDVKD. The CDR3 nucleotides are TGTGCCACCAGTGATTGGTTTGGGGCTAGCGGACAAGAGACCCAGTACTTC. Its protein is CATSDWFGASGQETQYF.

V gene TRBV5-1 combines with J gene TRBJ1-1; D gene uncertain. The CDR3 has 13 amino acids. V shed 4 bases and J shed 0 bases, with 7 bases lying between them. CDR1 and CDR2 (germline): SGHRS, YFSETQ. The CDR3 bases are TGCGCCAGCAGCCTATACTTGAACACTGAAGCTTTCTTT. Translated: CASSLYLNTEAFF.

This chain links TRBV5-8 with TRBJ2-3; 9 bases fit TRBD1. With 4 bases clipped from V and 0 bases from J, the junction kept 3 bases outside the gene matches. This CDR3 has 15 residues. The germline V gene encodes CDR1 SGHTS and CDR2 YDEGEE. CDR3 amino acids: CASSPGQGSTDTQYF. Here the CDR3 DNA reads TGTGCCAGCAGCCCCGGACAGGGGAGCACAGATACGCAGTATTTT.

The V call is TRBV18, the J call TRBJ2-1; D unclear. V was clipped by 3 bases and J by 0 bases, with 15 bases between them. The CDR3 covers 17 residues. CDR1 and CDR2 (germline): KGHSH, LQKENI. The CDR3 nucleotides read TGTGCCAGCTCACCGTCCTCTAGGTTGAGCTCCTACAATGAGCAGTTCTTC. Its protein product is CASSPSSRLSSYNEQFF.

This clone was observed once. Other DNA variants within this sample encode the same CDR3. The chain employs TRBV18 and TRBJ1-5; D is unclear. There are 13 residues in the CDR3. The V gene's germline CDR1 is KGHSH and CDR2 LQKENI. V was cut by 3 bases and J by 1 base, with 4 bases left in between. The CDR3 reads CASSPGSNQPQHF. The CDR3 bases are TGTGCCAGCTCACCCGGGAGCAATCAGCCCCAGCATTTT.